Presented here are 15 T cell receptor beta chains from one specimen sequenced in a study of blood T cell repertoires in COVID-19. Produced via immunoSEQ multiplex PCR; TCRdb's table is partial and in-frame only. The sample contains about 120,000 clones, about 84% of which appear only once. The sequenced material came from peripheral blood. These receptors all come from a man aged 50 or older with acute or convalescent COVID-19.

The genes are TRBV4-2 and TRBJ2-2; D unresolved. The CDR3 runs 15 residues. V shed 0 bases and J shed 3 bases, with 8 bases lying between them. Germline assignment: CDR1 LGHNA and CDR2 YNFKEQ. The CDR3 loop reads CASSQDGLDTGELFF. The CDR3, as DNA: TGTGCCAGCAGCCAAGATGGTTTAGACACCGGGGAGCTGTTTTTT.

This clone was counted once. J is TRBJ1-2 and V is TRBV4-1, with TRBD1 as a possible D gene (5 bases). The CDR3 loop spans 14 amino acids. Germline V lookup: CDR1 MGHRA, CDR2 YSYEKL. Trimming left V 5 bases short and J 2 bases short, with 12 bases between. In nucleotides, the CDR3 is TGCGCCAGCAGCGAGACCGGGGGAAACTATGGCTACACCTTC. Translation gives CASSETGGNYGYTF.

The rearrangement uses TRBV3-1 (or the pseudogene TRBV3-2) and TRBJ1-1; D is unresolved. Germline V gene sequence: CDR1 LGHDT, CDR2 YNNKEL (reference sequence). The CDR3 contains 15 residues. Trimming took 1 base from V and 0 from J, leaving 9 bases between them. The CDR3 nucleotides are TGTGCCAGCAGCCAAGCTCCGGTCATGAACACTGAAGCTTTCTTT. Amino acids: CASSQAPVMNTEAFF.

V usage is TRBV5-1 and J usage is TRBJ1-2; a possible D gene is TRBD1 (5 bases). This CDR3 contains 15 residues. Trimming pared 1 base from V and 5 bases from J, leaving 15 bases between. Germline assignment: CDR1 SGHRS and CDR2 YFSETQ. The CDR3 is CASSLRGILGYGYTF. The CDR3 coding sequence is TGCGCCAGCAGCTTGCGGGGGATCCTGGGTTATGGCTACACCTTC.

On this clone itself: One end of the junction is discordant with germline, which a read error may explain. The CDR3, as DNA: TGTGCCAGCACTGAACAGGGGTGGGCTGGAGCTTTCTTT. It specifies CASTEQGWAGAFF. The rearrangement joins TRBV2 to TRBJ1-1, with 7 nucleotides matching TRBD1. The CDR3 length is 13 residues. Germline V lookup: CDR1 SNHLY, CDR2 FYNNEI. The whole variable domain, filled in from reference TRBV2 and TRBJ1-1, reads EPEVTQTPSHQVTQMGQEVILRCVPISNHLYFYWYRQILGQKVEFLVSFYNNEISEKSEIFDDQFSVERPDGSNFTLKIRSTKLEDSAMYFCASTEQGWAGAFFGQGTRLTVV.

The chain couples TRBV4-2 to TRBJ1-3; no firm D call. V was trimmed by 0 bases and J by 0 bases, leaving 6 bases between them. This CDR3 contains 15 residues. From germline, CDR1 is LGHNA and CDR2 YNFKEQ. CDR3 amino acids: CASSQDGSSGNTIYF. For the CDR3, the DNA is TGTGCCAGCAGCCAAGACGGGAGCTCTGGAAACACCATATATTTT.

The chain has TRBV9 and TRBJ1-5, with no clear D. Germline CDR1 and CDR2: SGDLS and YYNGEE. The CDR3 has 15 amino acids. Deletions cut 5 bases from V and 4 bases from J, with 16 bases between. The CDR3 sequence is CASSPQEGRNQPQHF. The CDR3 DNA reads TGTGCCAGCAGTCCCCAAGAAGGGAGGAATCAGCCCCAGCATTTT.

The chain recombines TRBV3-1 (or the pseudogene TRBV3-2) with TRBJ1-4; 8 bases are a match to TRBD1. After removal of 3 bases from V and 2 bases from J, the junction contained 2 bases not matched to a gene. The CDR3 totals 15 residues. CDR1 is LGHDT, CDR2 YNNKEL, per germline (reference sequence). CDR3 protein: CASSHRTGTNEKLFF. DNA for the CDR3: TGTGCCAGCAGCCATAGGACAGGGACTAATGAAAAACTGTTTTTT.

The chain uses TRBV5-1 and TRBJ1-4; D remains unclear. V was pared by 0 bases and J by 11 bases, with 5 bases between. Germline V gene lookup returns CDR1 SGHRS and CDR2 YFSETQ. There are 11 residues in the CDR3. CDR3: CASSLGGKLFF. For the CDR3, the DNA is TGCGCCAGCAGCTTGGGAGGCAAACTGTTTTTT.

The CDR3 loop reads CASSTTRNTEAFF. In DNA form, the CDR3 reads TGTGCCAGCAGCACTACAAGGAACACTGAAGCTTTCTTT. The chain uses TRBV7-3 and TRBJ1-1; D ambiguous. The CDR3 is 13 residues long. Germline assignment: CDR1 SGHTA and CDR2 FQGTGA. V lost 5 bases, J lost 1 base, and 8 bases lay in between.

This clone was detected only a few times. The rearrangement joins TRBV2 to TRBJ1-1; 7 bases match TRBD1. The CDR3 contains 14 residues. Germline loops: CDR1 SNHLY, CDR2 FYNNEI. The V segment lost 7 bases and the J segment 6 bases; nucleotides outside the gene matches: 11. CDR3 DNA sequence: TGTGCCAGCACTCGGGCAGGGGGACGTTCTGAAGCTTTCTTT. Translation gives CASTRAGGRSEAFF.

V gene TRBV28 combines with J gene TRBJ2-7; D is possibly TRBD1 (6 bases). This CDR3 region has 16 residues. Germline assignment: CDR1 MDHEN and CDR2 SYDVKM. V was trimmed by 7 bases and J by 2 bases, leaving 21 bases between them. The CDR3: CASKPPPGSGAYEQYF. DNA of the CDR3: TGTGCCAGCAAGCCGCCCCCAGGCTCAGGGGCCTACGAGCAGTACTTC.

This clone showed up just a few times. The chain links TRBV5-6 to TRBJ1-2; the match to TRBD1 covers 9 bases. CDR1 is SGHDT and CDR2 is YYEEEE in the germline V gene. The J segment lost 4 bases and the V segment lost 4 bases, leaving 8 bases of the junction unmatched. This CDR3 has 15 amino acids. This CDR3 reads CASSARTGAFYGYTF. As DNA, the CDR3 is TGTGCCAGCAGCGCCCGGACAGGGGCCTTCTATGGCTACACCTTC.

V is TRBV10-3 and J is TRBJ1-1; 11 positions match TRBD1. CDR3 length: 14 amino acids. Germline values: CDR1 ENHRY, CDR2 SYGVKD. The V gene end was trimmed by 5 bases and the J gene end by 5 bases; junction bases not matched to a gene: 4. CDR3 loop: CAISTGTGGTEAFF. The DNA of the CDR3 is TGTGCCATCAGTACCGGGACAGGGGGAACTGAAGCTTTCTTT.

The chain carries TRBV7-2 and TRBJ1-5, with a weak D call TRBD1 (5 bases). The CDR3 is 15 residues long. V lost 3 bases to trimming and J lost 7 bases, with 16 bases between them. The germline gives CDR1 SGHTA, CDR2 FQGNSA. The CDR3 reads CASSFGRERGQPQHF. In DNA, the CDR3 is TGTGCCAGCAGCTTCGGGAGGGAAAGGGGCCAGCCCCAGCATTTT. Supplemented by reference TRBV7-2 and TRBJ1-5, the full variable domain reads GAGVSQSPSNKVTEKGKDVELRCDPISGHTALYWYRQSLGQGLEFLIYFQGNSAPDKSGLPSDRFSAERTGGSVSTLTIQRTQQEDSAVYLCASSFGRERGQPQHFGDGTRLSIL.